These 29 T cell receptor beta chains originate from one sample sequenced in a study of read filtering for tumor transcriptome and immune sequencing. Molecular barcoded adaptors covering alpha/delta and beta/gamma chains were used on around 400 ng RNA. TCRdb re-analysed the reads in MiXCR, keeping a single row per CDR3 protein. The sample lists 50,000 to 65,000 distinct CDR3 sequences, approximately 20% seen once, with over 12% in the top ten. Sequencing was performed on a population of CD138-negative cells sorted from bone marrow. These receptor sequences come from a donor aged 40 or older with multiple myeloma.

A single count supports this clonotype. The chain links TRBV20-1 to TRBJ2-1; 12 bases are a match to TRBD2. The CDR3 spans 15 residues. V trimming: 3 bases; J trimming: 8 bases; junction bases outside the gene matches: 8. Per the germline V gene, CDR1 is DFQATT and CDR2 is SNEGSKA (reference sequence). In DNA, the CDR3 is TGCAGTGCTAGCAGACTAGCGGGAGTCGGCGATGAGCAGTTCTTC. As protein: CSASRLAGVGDEQFF.

At least ten counts were recorded for this clonotype. One end of the junction fails to match germline, which may point to a read error. The chain is built from TRBV4-2 and TRBJ2-5, with D perhaps matching TRBD1 (5 bases). Germline assignment: CDR1 LGHNA and CDR2 YNFKEQ. The CDR3 is made up of 16 amino acids. CDR3 DNA sequence: TGTGCCAGTAGCCAAGATGTTGGGATAGGGGCCGAGACCCAGTACTTC. Encoded protein: CASSQDVGIGAETQYF.

This clonotype was seen only a few times. The rearrangement joins TRBV5-1 to TRBJ2-1, with D unresolved. The CDR3 sequence is 12 residues long. Germline assignment: CDR1 SGHRS and CDR2 YFSETQ. Trimming left V 1 base short and J 7 bases short, with 6 bases between. CDR3 protein: CASSLRNNEQFF. The CDR3 nucleotides read TGCGCCAGCAGCTTGAGGAATAATGAGCAGTTCTTC.

This clonotype was seen at least ten times. The V and J genes are TRBV29-1 and TRBJ2-3, with a tentative D call TRBD2 (5 bases). Trimming pared 4 bases from V and 2 bases from J, leaving 7 bases between. This CDR3 region has 12 residues. Germline-derived CDR1 and CDR2 are SQVTM and ANQGSEA. The CDR3 is CSVAGITDTQYF. In nucleotides, the CDR3 is TGCAGCGTTGCCGGGATCACAGATACGCAGTATTTT.

This clonotype was detected many times. The gene calls are TRBV3-1 and TRBJ1-1, with no clear D. Trimming took 0 bases from V and 1 from J, leaving 9 bases between them. Germline loops: CDR1 LGHDT, CDR2 YNNKEL (reference sequence). The CDR3 length is 15 residues. Here the CDR3 reads CASSQEDWRNTEAFF. The CDR3 nucleotides are TGTGCCAGCAGCCAAGAGGATTGGAGGAACACTGAAGCTTTCTTT.

This clonotype has at least ten counts. CDR3 DNA: TGTGCCAGCAGCCTGAGCGCGGGCCCGGGGGGGGTGACCCAGTACTTC. Translating it yields CASSLSAGPGGVTQYF. The V gene is TRBV5-5, the J gene TRBJ2-5; 8 bases align to TRBD2. Germline V gene lookup returns CDR1 SGHKS and CDR2 YYEKEE (reference sequence). The CDR3 is 16 amino acids. J lost 7 bases, V lost 4 bases, and 15 bases had no gene match.

In this sample, this clonotype turned up many times. The chain uses TRBV24-1 and TRBJ2-2, with D unclear. The V gene lost 7 bases and the J gene lost 4 bases, with 15 bases spanning the gap. Germline V gives CDR1 KGHDR, CDR2 SFDVKD. This CDR3 has 15 amino acids. This CDR3 reads CATSHSKPVTGELFF. The CDR3 coding sequence is TGTGCCACCAGCCACTCAAAACCGGTCACCGGGGAGCTGTTTTTT.

This clonotype was detected only once. A much larger clone sits a single nucleotide away, making a read error possible. The J gene is TRBJ2-7, the V gene TRBV20-1; 12 bases fit TRBD2. Germline V CDR1 and CDR2: DFQATT, SNEGSKA (reference sequence). V lost 8 bases, J lost 3 bases, and 11 bases stayed unmatched. The CDR3 sequence is 15 residues long. The CDR3 DNA sequence: TGCAGTACTACGGGAGGACTAGCGGGAAACTACGAGCAGTACTTC. Its translation: CSTTGGLAGNYEQYF.

V usage is TRBV27 and J usage is TRBJ1-2; no reliable D call. This CDR3 contains 12 residues. The ends were cut back, 10 bases at V and 0 bases at J, with 9 bases in the middle. In germline, CDR1 is MNHEY, CDR2 SMNVEV (reference sequence). The CDR3 is CATAGSNYGYTF. In DNA form, the CDR3 reads TGTGCCACCGCGGGGTCTAACTATGGCTACACCTTC.

A remark on this clonotype: With a much larger clone just one base away, this may be a read error. The chain employs TRBV6-5 and TRBJ2-1; 12 bases are a match to TRBD2. The J segment lost 7 bases and the V segment lost 5 bases, leaving 6 bases of the junction unmatched. CDR3 length: 15 amino acids. From germline, CDR1 is MNHEY and CDR2 SVGAGI. In nucleotides, the CDR3 is TGTGCCAGCAGTCCTGTACTAGCGGGAGGTAATGAGCAGTTCTTC. Residues: CASSPVLAGGNEQFF.

This clonotype showed up many times. The J gene is TRBJ2-1, the V gene TRBV20-1; D call uncertain. V lost 5 bases, J lost 4 bases, and 15 bases lay in between. Per germline, CDR1 DFQATT and CDR2 SNEGSKA (reference sequence). This CDR3 contains 14 residues. CDR3 loop: CSASLASSYNEQFF. The CDR3 nucleotides are TGCAGTGCTTCCTTGGCTTCTTCGTACAATGAGCAGTTCTTC.

This clonotype was counted ten times or more. This chain links TRBV6-2 or TRBV6-3 with TRBJ1-1; 7 bases fit TRBD1. The germline gives CDR1 MNHEY, CDR2 SVGEGT. The V and J ends lost 8 bases and 1 base, in that order; junction bases with no gene match: 4. The CDR3 has 13 residues. CDR3 region: CASGNRGNTEAFF. CDR3 nucleotide sequence: TGTGCCAGCGGAAACAGGGGGAACACTGAAGCTTTCTTT.

As for this clonotype: This clone may be a read error of a much larger clone one base away. This chain joins TRBV2 and TRBJ2-7, with D possibly being TRBD2 (5 bases). CDR1 is SNHLY, CDR2 FYNNEI, per germline. Trimming shortened V by 4 bases and J by 5 bases, and 6 bases separated the two germline ends. This CDR3 has 11 residues. The CDR3 loop is CASSVGDEQYF. The CDR3 DNA reads TGTGCCAGCAGTGTCGGGGACGAGCAGTACTTC.

At least ten counts were recorded for this clonotype. The chain couples TRBV20-1 to TRBJ1-4, with TRBD1 as a possible D gene (6 bases). Germline values: CDR1 DFQATT, CDR2 SNEGSKA (reference sequence). V was shortened by 0 bases and J by 7 bases, with 12 bases between the two germline ends. This CDR3 region has 14 residues. CDR3 sequence reads: CSARDPLTGEKLFF. In nucleotides, the CDR3 is TGCAGTGCTAGAGATCCCCTGACAGGTGAAAAACTGTTTTTT.

The table lists this clonotype with many counts. The chain joins TRBV20-1 to TRBJ2-4; D unresolved. This CDR3 has 16 amino acids. Per the germline V gene, CDR1 is DFQATT and CDR2 is SNEGSKA (reference sequence). V was shortened by 3 bases and J by 1 base, with 16 bases between the two germline ends. The CDR3 protein is CSASQKSSAAKNIQYF. The CDR3 DNA reads as TGCAGTGCTAGCCAGAAATCCTCCGCGGCCAAAAACATTCAGTACTTC.

This clonotype was seen ten or more times. V and J are TRBV20-1 and TRBJ2-5; a possible D gene is TRBD2 (5 bases). Looked up from germline, CDR1 is DFQATT and CDR2 is SNEGSKA (reference sequence). The CDR3 covers 18 residues. V gave up 3 bases and J gave up 5 bases, with 28 bases separating them. CDR3: CSASDGAVPRGRQETQYF. CDR3 nucleotides: TGCAGTGCTAGTGATGGTGCTGTGCCTAGAGGGCGTCAGGAGACCCAGTACTTC.

Details on this clonotype: A much larger clone lies a single base off, so this may be a read error. This CDR3 fails to terminate in the conserved phenylalanine or tryptophan, so it likely reflects a read error. The chain carries TRBV15 and TRBJ2-6; D uncertain. The CDR3 consists of 15 residues. V was cut by 4 bases and J by 1 base, with 8 bases left in between. Germline loops: CDR1 LNHNV, CDR2 YYDKDF (reference sequence). CDR3 amino acids: CATSTRQSGANVLTL. The CDR3 DNA is TGTGCCACCAGCACCAGGCAGTCTGGGGCCAACGTCCTGACTCTC.

CDR3 sequence reads: CASSIELATDTQYF. CDR3 nucleotides: TGTGCCAGTAGTATAGAACTAGCTACAGATACGCAGTATTTT. The chain is built from TRBV19 and TRBJ2-3; a weak D match, TRBD2 (6 bases). This CDR3 has 14 amino acids. V was trimmed by 0 bases and J by 3 bases, leaving 7 bases between them. Germline CDR1 is LNHDA and CDR2 is SQIVND (reference sequence).

This clonotype was observed at least ten times. The rearrangement uses TRBV14 and TRBJ1-5; D uncertain. The CDR3 spans 14 residues. Germline loops: CDR1 SGHDN, CDR2 FVKESK. V was pared by 0 bases and J by 9 bases, with 12 bases between. For the CDR3, the DNA is TGTGCCAGCAGCCAAGATGCGATTTCAGGGCCCCAGCATTTT. It translates to CASSQDAISGPQHF. Using reference TRBV14 and TRBJ1-5 for the parts outside the CDR3, the full variable domain is EAGVTQFPSHSVIEKGQTVTLRCDPISGHDNLYWYRRVMGKEIKFLLHFVKESKQDESGMPNNRFLAERTGGTYSTLKVQPAELEDSGVYFCASSQDAISGPQHFGDGTRLSIL.

Note on this clonotype: This may arise from a read error, as a much more abundant clone is one base away. The chain recombines TRBV20-1 with TRBJ2-3; D unclear. The J call may not be correct, given that the DNA end is closer to TRBJ1-5. This CDR3 is 14 amino acids long. Germline lookup yields CDR1 DFQATT and CDR2 SNEGSKA (reference sequence). For the CDR3, the DNA is TGCAGTTACGGCCGTGCTGGTTGGGAGAATACGCAGCATTTT. This sequence encodes CSYGRAGWENTQHF.

Relative to its sample, this clonotype is medium-sized (0.01 to 0.1%). The V call is TRBV21-1, the J call TRBJ2-1; no DNA check was done on the table's D call, TRBD2. TRBV21-1 is classified as a pseudogene. The CDR3 extends over 19 amino acids. As DNA, the CDR3 is TGTGCCAGCAGCAAAGTAAGGGGTCGGGAGGGGAGCTCCTACAATGAGCAGTTCTTC. Translating gives CASSKVRGREGSSYNEQFF.

V and J are TRBV20-1 and TRBJ2-5; a weak D match, TRBD1 (5 bases). Trimming stripped 0 bases from V and 2 bases from J, with 7 bases between. CDR1 DFQATT and CDR2 SNEGSKA come from the germline V gene (reference sequence). The length of the CDR3 is 13 residues. The CDR3 reads CSARDRGQETQYF. The CDR3 region has the DNA TGCAGTGCTAGAGATAGGGGACAAGAGACCCAGTACTTC.

The J gene is TRBJ1-1, the V gene TRBV29-1; possible D gene TRBD1, 6 bases. The CDR3 runs 11 residues. Between the trimmed V and J ends, which lost 7 bases and 6 bases, there was a span of 12 bases. Germline CDR1 and CDR2: SQVTM and ANQGSEA. The CDR3 here is CSARDISEAFF. The DNA for the CDR3 is TGCAGCGCCCGGGACATTTCTGAAGCTTTCTTT.

Turning to this clonotype: This may come from a read error, since a much larger clone is one base off. J is TRBJ1-5 and V is TRBV5-1; D might be TRBD1 (6 bases). Trimming removed 4 bases at V and 0 bases at J, with 11 bases between. The length of the CDR3 is 15 residues. Germline CDR1 and CDR2: SGHRS and YFSETQ. The chain's CDR3 is CASSLGTNSNQPQHF. The DNA of the CDR3 is TGCGCCAGCAGCCTGGGGACAAATAGCAATCAGCCCCAGCATTTT.

About this clonotype itself: This may stem from a read error, because a much larger clone lies one nucleotide away. The genes are TRBV7-2 and TRBJ2-1; 9 bases map to TRBD2. Looked up from germline, CDR1 is SGHTA and CDR2 is FQGNSA. The CDR3 is 15 residues long. The CDR3 coding sequence is TGTGCCAGCAGCTCGACTAGCGGAGGCATGAATGAGCAGTCCTTC. As protein: CASSSTSGGMNEQSF.

The chain uses TRBV5-1 and TRBJ2-3; D is undetermined. Trimming shortened V by 0 bases and J by 3 bases, and 14 bases separated the two germline ends. From germline, CDR1 is SGHRS and CDR2 YFSETQ. The CDR3 loop spans 16 amino acids. This chain's CDR3 is CASSLDFYRSTDTQYF. The CDR3 DNA follows: TGCGCCAGCAGCTTGGATTTTTACAGATCTACAGATACGCAGTATTTT.

As to this clonotype: A much more abundant neighbour one base away suggests this may be a read error. The chain is built from TRBV7-2 and TRBJ1-4, with D possibly being TRBD1 (6 bases). Germline V gene data show CDR1 as SGHTA and CDR2 as FQGNSA. The CDR3 sequence is 15 residues long. CDR3 region: CASSLAGTSNEKLFF. In nucleotides, the CDR3 is TGTGCCAGCAGCCTAGCCGGGACAAGTAATGAAAAACTGTTTTTT. Based on the CDR3 plus reference TRBV7-2 and TRBJ1-4, the full variable domain is GAGVSQSPSNKVTEKGKDVELRCDPISGHTALYWYRQSLGQGLEFLIYFQGNSAPDKSGLPSDRFSAERTGGSVSTLTIQRTQQEDSAVYLCASSLAGTSNEKLFFGSGTQLSVL.

This clonotype is classed as large. The chain links TRBV29-1 to TRBJ2-2, with 10 nucleotides matching TRBD1. Unmatched junction bases numbered 8, after V lost 3 bases and J lost 4 bases. There are 16 residues in the CDR3. Looked up from germline, CDR1 is SQVTM and CDR2 is ANQGSEA. The chain's CDR3 is CSVESGTGVGTGELFF. The CDR3 DNA follows: TGCAGCGTTGAGTCGGGGACAGGGGTGGGCACCGGGGAGCTGTTTTTT.

As regards this clonotype: This may arise from a read error, as a much more abundant clone is one base away. CDR3 nucleotide sequence: TGCGTCAGCAGCTTGTGGGCAAACGCTGAAGCTTTCTTT. It translates to CVSSLWANAEAFF. The chain uses TRBV5-1 and TRBJ1-1, with D unresolved. This CDR3 comprises 13 residues. Germline values: CDR1 SGHRS, CDR2 YFSETQ.